This T cell receptor beta chain was found in a study of blood T cell repertoires in COVID-19. Participants, 18 to 89 years old, spanned 25 or so US areas. Self-reported history from a screening survey and questionnaire set each donor's cohort. Among Cohort 3 donors, those recovered had two negative PCRs, clearance, or symptom resolution. Authors' processing steps: Counts of nucleated cells, estimated from reference gene primer amplification, were obtained. TCRdb's table, derived via immunoSEQ multiplex PCR, lists solely in-frame clones and lacks some. That table supplies the V and J calls and clone size; D and trimming were determined from the DNA. The repertoire holds roughly 160,000 clones, roughly 83% seen once, with 10% to 15% in the top ten. Germline CDR1 and CDR2: KGHDR and SFDVKD. V lost 6 bases, J lost 7 bases, and 6 bases stayed unmatched. The CDR3 sequence is 15 residues long. This clone was recorded only once.

Material: PBMCs or T cells enriched from blood (not recorded which). The sequence derives from a woman in her fifties or sixties who had recovered from COVID-19. This chain links TRBV24-1 with TRBJ2-3; TRBD2 matches at 13 bases. CDR3 DNA sequence: TGTGCCACCAGTAGTGGACTAGCGGGAGTTTATACGCAGTATTTT. Translated, it gives CATSSGLAGVYTQYF.